Below are 16 T cell receptor beta chains sequenced from a single sample in a study of technical replicates of blood from a few donors. Assay: immunoSEQ multiplex PCR; the TCRdb copy retains only in-frame clones and omits some. The sample includes some 70,000 clones, 85% to 95% of them seen just once. The sample comprised T cells isolated from PBMCs. The receptors here all came from a human donor in good health.

This chain connects TRBV5-6 to TRBJ2-1; D gene uncertain. This CDR3 spans 14 amino acids. Deletions cut 4 bases from V and 0 bases from J, with 8 bases between. Germline lookup yields CDR1 SGHDT and CDR2 YYEEEE. In DNA form, the CDR3 reads TGTGCCAGCAGCCGCGTACGCTCCTACAATGAGCAGTTCTTC. Its translation: CASSRVRSYNEQFF. Together with reference TRBV5-6 and TRBJ2-1, the CDR3 gives the full variable domain: DAGVTQSPTHLIKTRGQQVTLRCSPKSGHDTVSWYQQALGQGPQFIFQYYEEEERQRGNFPDRFSGHQFPNYSSELNVNALLLGDSALYLCASSRVRSYNEQFFGPGTRLTVL.

The gene calls are TRBV6-5 and TRBJ1-4; 8 bases are a match to TRBD1. Trimming cost V 2 bases and J 10 bases; bases outside gene matches: 12. Per germline, CDR1 MNHEY and CDR2 SVGAGI. This CDR3 has 16 amino acids. DNA for the CDR3: TGTGCCAGCAGTTACAGGAGTGGGCAGGGGGCGGTAAAACTGTTTTTT. Its protein is CASSYRSGQGAVKLFF.

The chain is built from TRBV19 and TRBJ1-5, with 7 bases fitting TRBD1. This CDR3 has 15 residues. J gave up 2 bases and V 7 bases, and 8 bases lay outside the gene matches. The germline V gene encodes CDR1 LNHDA and CDR2 SQIVND (reference sequence). The CDR3 sequence: CASNTGASGNQPQHF. DNA for the CDR3: TGTGCCAGTAATACAGGGGCTAGCGGCAATCAGCCCCAGCATTTT.

This clone was detected only a few times. V usage is TRBV29-1 and J usage is TRBJ2-3; 9 nucleotides align to TRBD1. This CDR3 region has 12 residues. V was pared by 7 bases and J by 4 bases, with 3 bases of the junction left unmatched. Germline assignment: CDR1 SQVTM and CDR2 ANQGSEA. For the CDR3, the DNA is TGCAGCGGGGGGACAGGGTCAGATACGCAGTATTTT. Translation: CSGGTGSDTQYF.

The gene calls are TRBV6-1 and TRBJ2-3, with 9 bases that match TRBD2. Germline values: CDR1 MNHNS, CDR2 SASEGT. V shed 0 bases, J shed 3 bases, and the junction held 10 bases outside the gene matches. The CDR3 runs 18 residues. The CDR3 DNA is TGTGCCAGCAGTGAAGCGCTTATTGGCGGGAGGGGGACAGATACGCAGTATTTT. This sequence encodes CASSEALIGGRGTDTQYF.

J is TRBJ2-1 and V is TRBV28; TRBD2 matches at 8 bases. Germline values: CDR1 MDHEN, CDR2 SYDVKM. V dropped 3 bases and J dropped 5; count of bases not matched to a gene: 6. The CDR3 has 15 amino acids. Written as DNA, the CDR3 is TGTGCCAGCAGTTTCCCGGGACTAGTCCACAATGAGCAGTTCTTC. It translates to CASSFPGLVHNEQFF.

The chain is built from TRBV11-2 and TRBJ1-1, with D hard to call. CDR1 is SGHAT and CDR2 is FQNNGV in the germline V gene. Trimming left V 5 bases short and J 1 base short, with 8 bases between. This CDR3 spans 13 amino acids. CDR3 DNA: TGTGCCAGCAGCCAACGAGGGAACACTGAAGCTTTCTTT. It encodes CASSQRGNTEAFF. The whole variable domain, filled in from reference TRBV11-2 and TRBJ1-1, reads EAGVAQSPRYKIIEKRQSVAFWCNPISGHATLYWYQQILGQGPKLLIQFQNNGVVDDSQLPKDRFSAERLKGVDSTLKIQPAKLEDSAVYLCASSQRGNTEAFFGQGTRLTVV.

The table lists this clone with a count of one. The J gene is TRBJ2-7, the V gene TRBV5-4, with D perhaps TRBD2 (6 bases). The CDR3 is 12 residues long. V lost 10 bases and J lost 4, with 15 bases in between. Germline V CDR1 and CDR2: SGHNT, YYREEE (reference sequence). The chain's CDR3 is CAFERAGYEQYF. The CDR3 nucleotides are TGTGCCTTCGAGCGGGCAGGTTACGAGCAGTACTTC.

The V gene is TRBV29-1, the J gene TRBJ1-1; D call uncertain. Between the trimmed V and J ends, which lost 3 bases and 7 bases, there was a span of 12 bases. Germline CDR1 and CDR2: SQVTM and ANQGSEA. The CDR3 has 12 amino acids. CDR3 sequence (DNA): TGCAGCGTTGATTATTATGGCGGTGAAGCTTTCTTT. This translates into CSVDYYGGEAFF.

V and J are TRBV7-6 and TRBJ2-5, with 8 bases lining up with TRBD2. The V segment lost 2 bases and the J segment 1 base; nucleotides outside the gene matches: 6. The CDR3 loop spans 16 amino acids. Germline values: CDR1 SGHVS, CDR2 FNYEAQ. The CDR3: CASSLPTSGVQETQYF. In DNA, the CDR3 is TGTGCCAGCAGCTTACCTACTAGCGGAGTCCAAGAGACCCAGTACTTC.

This clone appeared a single time. The CDR3 sequence: CASSQASGPYEQYF. The CDR3 DNA sequence: TGTGCCAGCTCACAAGCTAGCGGTCCCTACGAGCAGTACTTC. The V gene is TRBV18, the J gene TRBJ2-7, with 7 bases fitting TRBD2. CDR1 is KGHSH, CDR2 LQKENI, per germline. J was trimmed by 2 bases and V by 4 bases; bases with no gene match: 5. CDR3 size: 14 residues.

With regard to this clone: The junction departs from germline at one end; a sequencing error may be responsible. This chain uses TRBV27 with TRBJ1-2; TRBD1 agrees at 7 bases. Germline values: CDR1 MNHEY, CDR2 SMNVEV (reference sequence). The CDR3 loop spans 12 amino acids. The CDR3 sequence: CASSFRDSRTYF. DNA for the CDR3: TGTGCCAGCAGTTTCCGGGACAGTAGAACCTACTTC.

The V gene is TRBV6-1, the J gene TRBJ1-5; 7 nucleotides align to TRBD1. Germline values: CDR1 MNHNS, CDR2 SASEGT. With 8 bases clipped from V and 5 bases from J, the junction kept 3 bases outside the gene matches. CDR3 length: 12 residues. CDR3 sequence reads: CASCTGDQPQHF. The CDR3 DNA sequence: TGTGCCAGCTGTACAGGGGATCAGCCCCAGCATTTT.

The chain uses TRBV5-6 and TRBJ1-1; the D gene is possibly TRBD1 (5 bases). The CDR3 is 15 amino acids. V was cut by 2 bases and J by 4 bases, with 15 bases left in between. Germline CDR1 reads SGHDT; CDR2 reads YYEEEE. The CDR3 DNA reads as TGTGCCAGCAGCTTACTTTTACGGGGGTTCACTGAAGCTTTCTTT. Translation gives CASSLLLRGFTEAFF. The complete variable domain, with remaining parts taken from reference TRBV5-6 and TRBJ1-1, reads DAGVTQSPTHLIKTRGQQVTLRCSPKSGHDTVSWYQQALGQGPQFIFQYYEEEERQRGNFPDRFSGHQFPNYSSELNVNALLLGDSALYLCASSLLLRGFTEAFFGQGTRLTVV.

The chain carries TRBV4-2 and TRBJ2-7, with 7 bases aligning to TRBD2. Per germline, CDR1 LGHNA and CDR2 YNFKEQ. CDR3 length: 15 residues. The J segment lost 2 bases and the V segment lost 1 base, leaving 5 bases of the junction unmatched. The CDR3 coding sequence is TGTGCCAGCAGCCAAGGGTCTAGCGGAACCTACGAGCAGTACTTC. As protein: CASSQGSSGTYEQYF.

This chain's CDR3 is CASSRVGEQFF. The CDR3 nucleotides are TGTGCCAGCTCCCGGGTGGGTGAGCAGTTCTTC. This chain links TRBV5-4 with TRBJ2-1; D remains unclear. Germline CDR1 and CDR2: SGHNT and YYREEE (reference sequence). The V gene lost 7 bases and the J gene lost 9 bases, with 11 bases spanning the gap. The length of the CDR3 is 11 residues.